Shown below are 11 T cell receptor beta chains from a single sample sequenced in a study of T cells after somatic rescue of genetic block. Data came from immunoSEQ multiplex PCR; TCRdb stores just in-frame clones and leaves some out. The data contain roughly 110,000 clones, about 93% of them singletons. The sample consisted of peripheral blood mononuclear cells (PBMCs). These receptors were collected from a woman aged 18-29 years.

This rearrangement joins TRBV6-4 to TRBJ1-1, with no clear D. The V end was cut by 3 bases, the J end by 4 bases, with 15 bases between. The CDR3 runs 15 residues. CDR1 MRHNA and CDR2 SNTAGT come from the germline V gene. CDR3 loop: CASSESLTGGTEAFF. In DNA, the CDR3 is TGTGCCAGCAGTGAATCTCTGACGGGCGGCACTGAAGCTTTCTTT.

The rearrangement joins TRBV6-5 to TRBJ1-6; no reliable D call. CDR1 is MNHEY, CDR2 SVGAGI, per germline. This CDR3 is built from 12 residues. V lost 6 bases and J lost 6, with 6 bases in between. The CDR3 region has the DNA TGTGCCAGCAGGCCCCCTAATTCACCCCTCCACTTT. Translation: CASRPPNSPLHF.

The rearrangement joins TRBV6-5 to TRBJ1-1; possible D gene TRBD1, 5 bases. This CDR3 spans 14 amino acids. From germline, CDR1 is MNHEY and CDR2 SVGAGI. V lost 4 bases and J 0 bases, leaving 9 bases between the germline ends. This CDR3 reads CASSSRAVNTEAFF. The CDR3 nucleotides are TGTGCCAGCAGTTCCAGGGCTGTGAACACTGAAGCTTTCTTT.

The rearrangement uses TRBV25-1 and TRBJ1-2; D not resolved. This CDR3 contains 12 residues. Trimming took 2 bases from V and 5 from J, leaving 6 bases between them. CDR1 is MGHDK and CDR2 is SYGVNS in the germline V gene. CDR3 bases: TGTGCCAGCAGTGAAAATGGGTATGGCTACACCTTC. Translation gives CASSENGYGYTF.

The sample holds a few counts of this clone. The V and J genes are TRBV18 and TRBJ1-1, with TRBD1 as a possible D gene (6 bases). The CDR3 sequence is 17 residues long. CDR1 and CDR2 (germline): KGHSH, LQKENI. V was trimmed by 0 bases and J by 6 bases, leaving 20 bases between them. DNA for the CDR3: TGTGCCAGCTCACCACCGAATTTGGGGGCAGGGAAAGCTGAAGCTTTCTTT. This codes for CASSPPNLGAGKAEAFF.

The chain carries TRBV7-9 and TRBJ1-4; 7 bases map to TRBD1. Per germline, CDR1 SEHNR and CDR2 FQNEAQ (reference sequence). The CDR3 totals 14 residues. J was trimmed by 5 bases and V by 11 bases; bases with no gene match: 11. The CDR3: CAAGRGQQNEKLFF. CDR3 nucleotide sequence: TGTGCCGCAGGTAGGGGACAGCAAAATGAAAAACTGTTTTTT.

This chain joins TRBV30 and TRBJ2-6; D is possibly TRBD1 (5 bases). Germline CDR1 reads GTSNPN; CDR2 reads SVGIG (reference sequence). The V end was cut by 8 bases, the J end by 4 bases, with 15 bases between. CDR3 length: 14 residues. The CDR3 sequence: CAGQVGAGANVLTF. The CDR3 nucleotides are TGTGCCGGTCAGGTAGGGGCAGGGGCCAACGTCCTGACTTTC.

This clone was counted once. The chain couples TRBV5-8 to TRBJ2-3; D uncertain. Trimming took 1 base from V and 1 from J, leaving 4 bases between them. The CDR3 sequence is 13 residues long. Germline lookup yields CDR1 SGHTS and CDR2 YDEGEE. CDR3 sequence (DNA): TGTGCCAGCAGCTTGCTGGGCACAGATACGCAGTATTTT. Translation gives CASSLLGTDTQYF. The full variable domain, in which reference TRBV5-8 and TRBJ2-3 provide the parts outside the CDR3, is EAGVTQSPTHLIKTRGQQATLRCSPISGHTSVYWYQQALGLGLQFLLWYDEGEERNRGNFPPRFSGRQFPNYSSELNVNALELEDSALYLCASSLLGTDTQYFGPGTRLTVL.

The table lists this clone with a count of one. This chain uses TRBV4-1 with TRBJ2-7, with D tentatively TRBD1 (7 bases). The CDR3 spans 14 residues. V was clipped by 2 bases and J by 5 bases, with 13 bases between them. Germline lookup yields CDR1 MGHRA and CDR2 YSYEKL. CDR3 bases: TGCGCCAGCAGCCAATCGGAGGGGGCCAACGAGCAGTACTTC. Translation gives CASSQSEGANEQYF.

This clone has only one observation. This chain joins TRBV10-3 and TRBJ2-1, with 7 bases identical to TRBD1. CDR3 length equals 15 residues. Trimming at V came to 6 bases and at J to 3 bases, leaving 8 bases not matched to a gene. The germline CDR1 and CDR2 sequences are ENHRY and SYGVKD. The CDR3 spells CAIRDQGVNYNEQFF. The CDR3 DNA sequence: TGTGCCATCAGAGACCAGGGGGTCAACTACAATGAGCAGTTCTTC.

About this clone itself: A read error may produce the germline difference seen at one junction end. This sequence joins TRBV18 and TRBJ1-2; D ambiguous. Germline assignment: CDR1 KGHSH and CDR2 LQKENI. The CDR3 contains 15 residues. The CDR3 DNA reads TGTGCCAGCTCATCACCCGGTAGCGGGAACTATGGCTACACCTTC. It translates to CASSSPGSGNYGYTF.